Below, 21 T cell receptor beta chains from the same sample are listed, as sequenced in a study of Graves' ophthalmopathy and Graves' hyperthyroidism. For repertoire sequencing, the TCR beta CDR3 regions were amplified from RNA transcripts. First-round RT-PCR relied on HTBI primers, and a second-round multiplex PCR came next. MiXCR, run by TCRdb on the multiplex PCR reads, gives a single entry per CDR3 protein. The table shows 450,000 or so distinct CDR3 sequences, with roughly an eighth occurring only once. Sequencing was carried out using blood. Receptor source: a woman aged 25 to 39 with Graves' ophthalmopathy.

Ten or more counts support this clonotype. J is TRBJ1-2 and V is TRBV4-1; 10 bases fit TRBD1. Trimming removed 1 base from V and 1 base from J; junction bases left unmatched: 15. CDR3 length: 20 amino acids. The V gene's germline CDR1 is MGHRA and CDR2 YSYEKL. The CDR3 region is CASSQVASRDRGLINYGYTF. The CDR3 region has the DNA TGCGCCAGCAGCCAAGTGGCCTCCCGGGACAGGGGTCTGATTAACTATGGCTACACCTTC.

This clonotype was observed at least ten times. The V and J genes are TRBV7-8 and TRBJ2-5; D is undetermined. V was shortened by 4 bases and J by 4 bases, with 7 bases between the two germline ends. The CDR3 is 12 amino acids. CDR1 and CDR2 (germline): SGHVS, FQNEAQ. The CDR3 loop is CASSSPGETQYF. The CDR3 bases are TGTGCCAGCAGCTCACCTGGAGAGACCCAGTACTTC.

This clonotype was counted a few times. This chain joins TRBV2 and TRBJ1-1, with D possibly TRBD1 on 5 matching bases. Trimming removed 1 base from V and 7 bases from J, with 10 bases in between. Germline V gives CDR1 SNHLY, CDR2 FYNNEI. This CDR3 comprises 13 residues. CDR3: CASSEVRGFEAFF. CDR3 nucleotide sequence: TGTGCCAGCAGTGAAGTTCGGGGCTTTGAAGCTTTCTTT.

This clonotype was recorded at least ten times. V is TRBV11-2 and J is TRBJ1-1; D not certain. V lost 1 base, J lost 2 bases, and 8 bases lay in between. The CDR3 is 14 amino acids. Germline loops: CDR1 SGHAT, CDR2 FQNNGV. The CDR3 sequence: CASSLVYGNTEAFF. DNA for the CDR3: TGTGCCAGCAGCTTAGTGTACGGAAACACTGAAGCTTTCTTT.

This clonotype was recorded many times. The V call is TRBV24-1, the J call TRBJ1-3; TRBD1 is a possible D gene (5 bases). Germline loops: CDR1 KGHDR, CDR2 SFDVKD. V was pared by 5 bases and J by 2 bases, with 18 bases between. This CDR3 is 17 amino acids long. The CDR3 region is CATSGGRVTSPGNTIYF. The CDR3 DNA reads TGTGCCACCAGTGGGGGACGCGTAACCTCCCCTGGAAACACCATATATTTT.

This clonotype was recorded many times. CDR3 region: CASSYFGQTMNTEAFF. The CDR3 DNA sequence: TGTGCCAGCAGTTACTTTGGGCAGACCATGAACACTGAAGCTTTCTTT. The V gene is TRBV6-5, the J gene TRBJ1-1; D is ambiguous. Trimming removed 1 base at V and 0 bases at J, with 12 bases between. Germline V gives CDR1 MNHEY, CDR2 SVGAGI. The CDR3 loop spans 16 amino acids.

This clonotype was counted many times. The chain is built from TRBV25-1 and TRBJ1-1; D remains unclear. V was pared by 3 bases and J by 11 bases, with 16 bases between. Per germline, CDR1 MGHDK and CDR2 SYGVNS. The CDR3 length is 13 residues. The CDR3 reads CASSEASVGSAFF. In DNA, the CDR3 is TGTGCCAGCAGTGAGGCCTCCGTGGGATCGGCTTTCTTT. Full variable domain (rest looked up from reference TRBV25-1 and TRBJ1-1): EADIYQTPRYLVIGTGKKITLECSQTMGHDKMYWYQQDPGMELHLIHYSYGVNSTEKGDLSSESTVSRIRTEHFPLTLESARPSHTSQYLCASSEASVGSAFFGQGTRLTVV.

This clonotype came up many times. This rearrangement joins TRBV6-1 to TRBJ1-5; the match to TRBD1 covers 8 bases. The V gene's germline CDR1 is MNHNS and CDR2 SASEGT. After removal of 4 bases from V and 0 bases from J, the junction contained 2 bases not matched to a gene. The CDR3 covers 15 residues. The DNA of the CDR3 is TGTGCCAGCAGTGGACAGGGGCTTAGCAATCAGCCCCAGCATTTT. This encodes CASSGQGLSNQPQHF.

This clonotype was counted only a few times. The V call is TRBV28, the J call TRBJ2-5, with D possibly TRBD1 on 6 matching bases. V was trimmed by 2 bases and J by 3 bases, leaving 16 bases between them. The CDR3 loop spans 16 amino acids. The V gene's germline CDR1 is MDHEN and CDR2 SYDVKM. The DNA of the CDR3 is TGTGCCAGCAGTTTACAAGCCGGGACACGAAAAGAGACCCAGTACTTC. This encodes CASSLQAGTRKETQYF. The entire variable domain, with the rest obtained from reference TRBV28 and TRBJ2-5, is as follows: DVKVTQSSRYLVKRTGEKVFLECVQDMDHENMFWYRQDPGLGLRLIYFSYDVKMKEKGDIPEGYSVSREKKERFSLILESASTNQTSMYLCASSLQAGTRKETQYFGPGTRLLVL.

The table lists this clonotype with many counts. This rearrangement joins TRBV13 to TRBJ2-7; D possibly uses TRBD1 or TRBD2 (6 bases each). Germline assignment: CDR1 PRHDT and CDR2 FYEKMQ (reference sequence). This CDR3 region has 14 residues. Trimming stripped 5 bases from V and 5 bases from J, with 16 bases between. The CDR3 DNA is TGTGCCAGCAGCGCCCGGATCGGGGGCGACGAGCAGTACTTC. Its protein is CASSARIGGDEQYF.

This clonotype was counted many times. The chain couples TRBV20-1 to TRBJ2-7; D possibly uses TRBD1 or TRBD2 (5 bases each). V lost 6 bases, J lost 7 bases, and 10 bases lay in between. CDR1 and CDR2 (germline): DFQATT, SNEGSKA (reference sequence). This CDR3 is 10 amino acids long. The CDR3 nucleotides read TGCAGTGCCCCCGGGACGGAGCAGTACTTC. It translates to CSAPGTEQYF.

This clonotype was seen many times. The chain uses TRBV6-1 and TRBJ1-2; tentative D call: TRBD1 (6 bases). Germline loops: CDR1 MNHNS, CDR2 SASEGT. This CDR3 contains 14 residues. V was cut by 6 bases and J by 2 bases, with 13 bases left in between. CDR3 in amino acids: CASSGRDTNYGYTF. Written as DNA, the CDR3 is TGTGCCAGCAGCGGACGGGACACCAACTATGGCTACACCTTC.

The rearrangement uses TRBV12-3 or TRBV12-4 and TRBJ1-1; D might be TRBD1 (6 bases). The V end lost 7 bases, the J end lost 1 base, and 22 bases lay between the germline ends. The CDR3 length is 17 residues. DNA for the CDR3: TGTGCCAGCACACGAGACTACCGGGGGCTCGGGAACACTGAAGCTTTCTTT. It encodes CASTRDYRGLGNTEAFF.

As for this clonotype: Since no conserved phenylalanine or tryptophan closes the CDR3, a read error is the likely cause. V gene TRBV30 combines with J gene TRBJ1-2; D gene uncertain. V was clipped by 1 base and J by 4 bases, with 7 bases between them. There are 12 residues in the CDR3. Germline V CDR1 and CDR2: GTSNPN, SVGIG (reference sequence). The CDR3, as DNA: TGTGCCTGGAGTGGTCTCACCTATGGCTACACCGTC. Its protein product is CAWSGLTYGYTV.

This clonotype occurred a few times. A read error may be the cause here, since a much bigger clone is one base away. The rearrangement links TRBV12-3 or TRBV12-4 to TRBJ1-3; D not resolved. This CDR3 has 13 residues. The CDR3 bases are TGTGTCAGCAGTTTGTTGACCGGAAACACCATATATTTT. Amino acid sequence: CVSSLLTGNTIYF.

Comments on this clonotype: A read error may explain this, as a much larger clone is one base away. This rearrangement joins TRBV12-3 or TRBV12-4 to TRBJ1-5, with a weak D call TRBD1 (5 bases). V lost 1 base to trimming and J lost 2 bases, with 12 bases between them. The CDR3 sequence is 16 residues long. The CDR3 DNA reads TGTGCCAGCAGTTTAGGGTCAGGGTTCGGCAATCAGCCCCAGCATTTT. Protein sequence: CASSLGSGFGNQPQHF.

This clonotype was seen more than once but under ten times. CDR3 in amino acids: CASSKLDRGQETQYF. CDR3 bases: TGTGCCAGCAGCAAACTTGACAGAGGCCAAGAGACCCAGTACTTC. This chain links TRBV4-2 with TRBJ2-5; D possibly corresponds to TRBD1 (5 bases). The CDR3 totals 15 residues. Trimming pared 5 bases from V and 1 base from J, leaving 14 bases between. Germline lookup yields CDR1 LGHNA and CDR2 YNFKEQ.

In its sample, this clonotype was seen many times. This rearrangement joins TRBV12-3 or TRBV12-4 to TRBJ1-2; 7 nucleotides agree with TRBD1. CDR3 size: 13 residues. J lost 4 bases, V lost 4 bases, and 3 bases had no gene match. The CDR3 sequence: CASSYGTAYGYTF. In nucleotides, the CDR3 is TGTGCCAGCAGTTACGGGACAGCCTATGGCTACACCTTC.

This clonotype was seen many times. The chain carries TRBV28 and TRBJ2-5, with 9 bases fitting TRBD1. V dropped 4 bases and J dropped 5; count of bases not matched to a gene: 11. The CDR3 is 16 residues long. Germline CDR1 MDHEN, CDR2 SYDVKM. The CDR3 DNA sequence: TGTGCCAGCAGTTGGGAAACAGGGGGCCGGCGGGAGACCCAGTACTTC. Translation gives CASSWETGGRRETQYF.

There are many counts of this clonotype. The chain carries TRBV9 and TRBJ1-1; weak D call: TRBD1 (6 bases). The V end was cut by 0 bases, the J end by 3 bases, with 12 bases between. The CDR3 is 15 amino acids. Per the germline V gene, CDR1 is SGDLS and CDR2 is YYNGEE. CDR3 sequence: CASSVVGAAYTEAFF. DNA of the CDR3: TGTGCCAGCAGCGTAGTGGGGGCGGCGTACACTGAAGCTTTCTTT.

J is TRBJ1-6 and V is TRBV6-1, with 7 positions matching TRBD1. This CDR3 is built from 15 residues. The V and J ends lost 5 bases and 6 bases, in that order; junction bases with no gene match: 7. CDR1 is MNHNS and CDR2 is SASEGT in the germline V gene. The CDR3 bases are TGTGCCAGCAGTCCAGGGGGACGGACTAATTCACCCCTCCACTTT. Protein sequence: CASSPGGRTNSPLHF.